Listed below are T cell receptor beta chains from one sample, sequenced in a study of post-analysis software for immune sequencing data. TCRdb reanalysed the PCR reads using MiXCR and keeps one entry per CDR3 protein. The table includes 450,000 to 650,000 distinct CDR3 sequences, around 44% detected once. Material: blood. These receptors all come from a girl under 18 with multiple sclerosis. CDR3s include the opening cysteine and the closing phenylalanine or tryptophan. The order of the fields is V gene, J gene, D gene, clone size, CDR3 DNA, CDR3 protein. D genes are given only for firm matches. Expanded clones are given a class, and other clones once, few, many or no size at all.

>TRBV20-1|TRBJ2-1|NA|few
TGCAGTGCTAGAGATCCGGCGGCGGGTAATGAGCAGTTCTTC
CSARDPAAGNEQFF
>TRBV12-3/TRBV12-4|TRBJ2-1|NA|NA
TGTGCCAGCAAATGTGAGCTAGCGAGGGGCGAGCAGTTCTTC
CASKCELARGEQFF
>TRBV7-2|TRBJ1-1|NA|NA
TGTGCCAGCAGCGACCGGGACACCTTCCGAGCTTTCTTT
CASSDRDTFRAFF
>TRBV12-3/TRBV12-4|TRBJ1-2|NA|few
TGTGCCAGCACTCACACTGCTAACTATGGCTACACCTTC
CASTHTANYGYTF
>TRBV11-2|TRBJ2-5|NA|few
TGTGCCAGCAGCTTAGATGGTGTCACTCCGCAAGAGACCCAGTACTTC
CASSLDGVTPQETQYF
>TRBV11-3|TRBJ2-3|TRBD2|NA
TGTGCCAGCAGCTTAGACGCAGCGGGAGAGTTTGCAGATACGCAGTATTTT
CASSLDAAGEFADTQYF
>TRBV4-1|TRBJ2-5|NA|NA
TGCGCCAGCAGCCCGAGGGGGATGCGGCAAGAGACCCAGTACTTC
CASSPRGMRQETQYF
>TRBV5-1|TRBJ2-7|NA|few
TGCGCCAGCAGCCAAATCGGGACCTACGAGCAGTACTTC
CASSQIGTYEQYF
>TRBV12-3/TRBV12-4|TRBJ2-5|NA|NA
TGTGCCAGCTCCGGGCAGCCGGGATCGGGCTTCCAAGAGACCCAGTACTTC
CASSGQPGSGFQETQYF
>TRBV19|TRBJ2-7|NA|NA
TGTGCCAGTAGTCACCAGGCCACGTACGAGCAGTACTTC
CASSHQATYEQYF
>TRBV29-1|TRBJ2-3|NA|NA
TGCAGCGTCGCCAGAAGTAGAGATACGCAGTATTTT
CSVARSRDTQYF
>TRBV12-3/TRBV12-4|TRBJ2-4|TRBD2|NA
TGTGCCGGCAGCCTCTCTAGCGGAAACATTCAGTACTTC
CAGSLSSGNIQYF
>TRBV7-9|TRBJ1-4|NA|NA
TGTGCCAGCAGCCTTGGAACGGGGGGTCGGTATGAAAAACTGTTTTTT
CASSLGTGGRYEKLFF
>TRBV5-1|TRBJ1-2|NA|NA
TGCGCCAGCAGCTTGGCCGCGGGGGCAGGGGGCTACACCTTC
CASSLAAGAGGYTF
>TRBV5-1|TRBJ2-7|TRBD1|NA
TGCGCCAGCTTTAGGGGGACAGGCAACTACGAGCAGTACTTC
CASFRGTGNYEQYF
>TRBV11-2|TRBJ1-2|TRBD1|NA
TGTGCCAGCAGCTTAACCTGGGGACAGGGATATGGCTACACCTTC
CASSLTWGQGYGYTF
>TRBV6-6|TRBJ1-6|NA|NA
TGTGCCAGCAGTTACTTGACATTTGAGGATTCACCCCTCCACTTT
CASSYLTFEDSPLHF
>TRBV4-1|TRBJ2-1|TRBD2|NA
TGCGCCAGCAGCCAAGATCCAGCGGGAGTAATCTACAATGAGCAGTTCTTC
CASSQDPAGVIYNEQFF
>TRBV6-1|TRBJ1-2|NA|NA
TGTGCCAGCTCGACCGACAGGACGCCCACACCCCATGGTGGCTACACCTTC
CASSTDRTPTPHGGYTF
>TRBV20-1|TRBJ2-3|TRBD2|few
TGCAGTGCTAGACTAGCGGGGGGAGATACGCAGTATTTT
CSARLAGGDTQYF
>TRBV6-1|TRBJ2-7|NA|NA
TGTGCCAGCAGTGAAGTGGCGGGTACCTACGAGCAGTACTTC
CASSEVAGTYEQYF
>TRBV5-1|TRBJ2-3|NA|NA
TGCGCCAGCAGCTTTTCTGGGCAGGGAACAGATACGCAGTATTTT
CASSFSGQGTDTQYF
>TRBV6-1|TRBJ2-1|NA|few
TGTGCCAGCAGACCCATTTTAAGGCAGGCCTACAATGAGCAGTTCTTC
CASRPILRQAYNEQFF
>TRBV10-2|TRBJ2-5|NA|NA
TGCGCCAGCAGTGATGGGGCGGGCCAGTACTTC
CASSDGAGQYF
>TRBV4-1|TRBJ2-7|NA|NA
TGCGCCAGCAGCCAAGAGGAGGAAAGGTACGAGCAGTACTTC
CASSQEEERYEQYF
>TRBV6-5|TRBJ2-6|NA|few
TGTGCCAGCAGTACACCCTACTCTGGGGCCAACGTCCTGACTTTC
CASSTPYSGANVLTF
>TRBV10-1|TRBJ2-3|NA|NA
TGCGCCAGCAGTGAGGCGGGATTTATCGATACGCAGTATTTT
CASSEAGFIDTQYF
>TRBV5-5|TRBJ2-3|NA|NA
TGTGCCAGCAGCTTCGTCGTAGCGAGGGGGGGAGATACGCAGTATTTT
CASSFVVARGGDTQYF
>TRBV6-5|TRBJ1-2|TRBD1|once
TGTGCCAGCAGTTACTCGAACAGGGGGAAAGGCTACACCTTC
CASSYSNRGKGYTF
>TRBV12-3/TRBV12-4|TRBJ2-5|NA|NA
TGTGCCAGCAGGGGGGTGACCCAGTACTTC
CASRGVTQYF
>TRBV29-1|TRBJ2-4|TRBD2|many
TGCAGCGTCGTAGGACTAGCGGGAGGGCGGGAAAACATTCAGTACTTC
CSVVGLAGGRENIQYF
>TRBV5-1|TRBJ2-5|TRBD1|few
TGCGCCAGCAGCTTAATGACAGGGGGTCGAGGAGAGACCCAGTACTTC
CASSLMTGGRGETQYF
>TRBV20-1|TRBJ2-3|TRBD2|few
TGCAGTGCTAGAGATCAAGCGGGAACTAGCACAGATACGCAGTATTTT
CSARDQAGTSTDTQYF
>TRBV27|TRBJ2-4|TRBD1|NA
TGTGCCAGCAGTGACCGGACAGGGTGGTCCATTCAGTACTTC
CASSDRTGWSIQYF
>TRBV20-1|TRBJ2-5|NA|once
TGCAGTGCTAGGTCCAGGATTCTAGAGACCCAGTACTTC
CSARSRILETQYF
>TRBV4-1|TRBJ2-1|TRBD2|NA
TGCGCCAGCAGCCCAGGACTAGCCTTCAATGAGCAGTTCTTC
CASSPGLAFNEQFF
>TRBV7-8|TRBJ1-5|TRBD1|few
TGTGCCAGCAGCTTAGGGTTGGGAGGACAGGGAAGCCAGCCCCAGCATTTT
CASSLGLGGQGSQPQHF
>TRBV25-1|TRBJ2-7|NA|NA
TGTGCCAGCAGTGACTACAGGGCCTCTCACGAGCAGTACTTC
CASSDYRASHEQYF
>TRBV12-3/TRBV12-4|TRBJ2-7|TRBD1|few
TGTGCCAGCAGTCCATGGGGACAGGCGTACTCCTACGAGCAGTACTTC
CASSPWGQAYSYEQYF
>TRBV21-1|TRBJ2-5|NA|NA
TGTGCCAGGGCAACGACCCAGTACTTC
CARATTQYF
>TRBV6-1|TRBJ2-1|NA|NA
TGTGCCAGCAATCCTAGCCGGGACGTCCACAATGAGCAGTTCTTC
CASNPSRDVHNEQFF
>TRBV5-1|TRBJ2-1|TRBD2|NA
TGCGCCAGCAGCGCCCGGACTAGAAACGCCTACAATGAGCAGTTCTTC
CASSARTRNAYNEQFF
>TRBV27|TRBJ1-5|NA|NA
TGTGCCAGCAGTCCCGACTTTTATAGCAATCAGCCCCAGCATTTT
CASSPDFYSNQPQHF
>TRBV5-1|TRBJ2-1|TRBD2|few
TGCGCCAGCAGCTTTAACTCCGGGACTAGCGGGAGTGAGAATGAGCAGTTCTTC
CASSFNSGTSGSENEQFF
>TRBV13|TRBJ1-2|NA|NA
TGTGCCAGCAGCTTAGGCCGAAGGCAGAATCGCGGCTACACCTTC
CASSLGRRQNRGYTF
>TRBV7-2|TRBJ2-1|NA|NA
TGTGCCAGCAGCTTAGGGCGTGAGGAGCAGTTCTTC
CASSLGREEQFF
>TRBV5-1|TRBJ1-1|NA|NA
TGCGCCAGCAGCTTTCTAACGGACACTGAAGCTTTCTTT
CASSFLTDTEAFF
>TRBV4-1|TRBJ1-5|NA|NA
TGCGCCAGCAGCCAAGAGAGGGGGAGCAATCAGCCCCAGCATTTT
CASSQERGSNQPQHF
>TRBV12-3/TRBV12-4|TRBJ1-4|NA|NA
TGTGCCAGCAGTTCGCGGACAGAGATGACCGAAAAACTGTTTTTT
CASSSRTEMTEKLFF
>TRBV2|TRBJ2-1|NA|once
TGTGCCAGCAGTGATCCGACGGGATCCTACAATGAGCAGTTCTTC
CASSDPTGSYNEQFF
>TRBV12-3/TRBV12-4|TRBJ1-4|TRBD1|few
TGTGCCAGCAGTTCCTGGACAGGGGGCAACGAAAAACTGTTTTTT
CASSSWTGGNEKLFF
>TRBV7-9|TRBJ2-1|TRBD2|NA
TGTGCCAGCCGTGCGGGAGCGGGCAATGAGCAGTTCTTC
CASRAGAGNEQFF
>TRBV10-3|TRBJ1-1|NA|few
TGTGCCATCAGTGGCGGAATGAACACTGAAGCTTTCTTT
CAISGGMNTEAFF
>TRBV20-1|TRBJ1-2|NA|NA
TGCAGTGCTAGAAGGCGGTATGGCTACACCTTC
CSARRRYGYTF
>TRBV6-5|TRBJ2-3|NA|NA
TGTGCCAGCAGTCGTTCCACAGGGAATGCGCAGTATTTT
CASSRSTGNAQYF